A selection of T cell receptor beta chains follows, all from one sample in a study of beta chain features in type 1 diabetes. This table comes from immunoSEQ multiplex PCR, and its TCRdb copy is limited to in-frame clones, with some not included. The sample has 200,000 to 250,000 clones, around a quarter seen once. The sequenced sample was central memory CD4+ T cells from blood. The receptors were sampled from a man younger than 45 in good health. The CDR3 runs from the conserved cysteine through the conserved F or W. The order of the fields is V gene, clone size, J gene, D gene, CDR3 protein, CDR3 DNA. D genes are given only for firm matches. Size tells how often a clone was seen (once, few, many) or the class of an expanded clone, and some rows leave it out.

TRBV27,few,TRBJ2-3,-,CASSLSFPRTDTQYF,TGTGCCAGCAGTTTATCATTCCCCCGCACAGATACGCAGTATTTT
TRBV7-2,-,TRBJ2-5,-,CASSLAPGVGETQYF,TGTGCCAGCAGCTTAGCGCCAGGGGTAGGGGAGACCCAGTACTTC
TRBV28,-,TRBJ2-5,TRBD2,CASSFGTSPGRETQYF,TGTGCCAGCAGTTTTGGGACCTCGCCCGGGAGGGAGACCCAGTACTTC
TRBV21-1,few,TRBJ2-7,-,CASSTRRALGNEQYF,TGTGCCAGCAGCACCCGAAGAGCGCTGGGAAACGAGCAGTACTTC
TRBV18,-,TRBJ1-1,-,CASSTMNTEAFF,TGTGCCAGCTCAACGATGAACACTGAAGCTTTCTTT
TRBV28,few,TRBJ2-1,TRBD2,CASSSRTSGRAVEQFF,TGTGCCAGCAGTTCTCGGACTAGCGGGAGGGCGGTTGAGCAGTTCTTC
TRBV5-4,once,TRBJ1-2,-,CASSTDGSYGYTF,TGTGCCAGCAGCACGGACGGGAGCTATGGCTACACCTTC
TRBV18,-,TRBJ2-7,-,CASSPLSDSYEQYF,TGTGCCAGCTCACCTCTAAGCGACTCCTACGAGCAGTACTTC
TRBV7-2,-,TRBJ2-7,TRBD2,CASSLKSSGSYEQYF,TGTGCCAGCAGCTTGAAATCTAGCGGATCCTACGAGCAGTACTTC
TRBV13,-,TRBJ2-5,-,CASTLERKTQYF,TGTGCCAGCACCCTGGAACGCAAGACCCAGTACTTC
TRBV14,-,TRBJ2-5,-,CASSPRALRETQYF,TGTGCCAGCAGCCCGAGGGCCCTAAGAGAGACCCAGTACTTC
TRBV7-9,once,TRBJ2-5,TRBD2,CASSPPPRLAGEETQYF,TGTGCCAGCAGCCCCCCGCCCCGACTAGCAGGAGAAGAGACCCAGTACTTC
TRBV19,-,TRBJ2-7,-,CASSHGYEQYF,TGTGCCAGTAGCCACGGTTACGAGCAGTACTTC
TRBV18,few,TRBJ1-2,-,CASSPDVEPAYGYTF,TGTGCCAGCTCACCCGACGTAGAGCCCGCCTATGGCTACACCTTC
TRBV7-9,-,TRBJ2-7,-,CASSRDASSYEQYF,TGTGCCAGCAGCCGGGACGCGAGCTCCTACGAGCAGTACTTC
TRBV5-6,-,TRBJ2-4,-,CASSYAKNIQYF,TGTGCCAGCAGCTATGCAAAAAACATTCAGTACTTC
TRBV6-5,-,TRBJ2-4,-,CASSYSQGLAKNIQYF,TGTGCCAGCAGTTACTCGCAGGGGCTAGCCAAAAACATTCAGTACTTC
TRBV2,-,TRBJ1-5,-,CASSREKGNQPQHF,TGTGCCAGCAGCCGGGAGAAGGGCAATCAGCCCCAGCATTTT
TRBV5-5,few,TRBJ2-3,-,CASSLLDTQYF,TGTGCCAGCAGCTTGTTAGATACGCAGTATTTT
TRBV7-2,-,TRBJ2-5,-,CASSLVARGGETQYF,TGTGCCAGCAGCTTAGTTGCCAGGGGAGGGGAGACCCAGTACTTC
TRBV29-1,-,TRBJ1-2,TRBD1,CSVTGEGYTF,TGCAGCGTAACAGGGGAAGGCTACACCTTC
TRBV7-2,many,TRBJ1-2,TRBD1,CASSPRATGGGYTF,TGTGCCAGCAGCCCCAGAGCGACAGGGGGCGGCTACACCTTC
TRBV9,-,TRBJ2-4,TRBD1,CASSVRDRAENIQYF,TGTGCCAGCAGCGTCCGGGACAGGGCAGAAAACATTCAGTACTTC
TRBV28,-,TRBJ2-3,-,CASSFHTTGPDTQYF,TGTGCCAGCAGTTTCCATACGACAGGCCCAGATACGCAGTATTTT
TRBV20-1,few,TRBJ1-1,-,CSARQAFEAFF,TGCAGTGCTAGACAGGCCTTTGAAGCTTTCTTT
TRBV7-9,-,TRBJ2-6,-,CATERPRSGANVLTF,TGCGCCACGGAGAGGCCCCGCTCTGGGGCCAACGTCCTGACTTTC
TRBV14,few,TRBJ1-4,-,CASSPGGTTNEKLFF,TGTGCCAGCAGCCCCGGCGGCACAACTAATGAAAAACTGTTTTTT
TRBV29-1,-,TRBJ1-1,-,CSVEQAMNTEAFF,TGCAGCGTTGAACAGGCGATGAACACTGAAGCTTTCTTT
TRBV15,-,TRBJ2-1,TRBD2,CATSRDPSGSRNEQFF,TGTGCCACCAGCAGAGATCCCAGCGGGAGTCGGAATGAGCAGTTCTTC
TRBV2,-,TRBJ2-5,-,CASRDGLGQETQYF,TGTGCCAGCAGAGATGGACTGGGCCAAGAGACCCAGTACTTC
TRBV29-1,many,TRBJ2-7,-,CSVRGQIYEQYF,TGCAGCGTGCGGGGACAGATCTACGAGCAGTACTTC
TRBV2,-,TRBJ2-3,TRBD2,CASSVSLAGGRTDTQYF,TGTGCCAGCAGTGTATCCCTAGCGGGAGGGCGCACAGATACGCAGTATTTT
TRBV5-6,-,TRBJ2-1,-,CASSLSSGASGLINEQFF,TGTGCCAGCAGCTTAAGTTCAGGGGCTAGCGGACTCATCAATGAGCAGTTCTTC
TRBV30,many,TRBJ1-2,-,CAWSRPGGYGYTF,TGTGCCTGGAGCCGACCGGGGGGATATGGCTACACCTTC
TRBV7-8,-,TRBJ2-2,-,CASSLLRVANTGELFF,TGTGCCAGCAGCTTATTAAGGGTCGCGAACACCGGGGAGCTGTTTTTT
TRBV11-2,-,TRBJ2-3,-,CASSNRDEDTQYF,TGTGCCAGCAGCAACCGGGACGAAGATACGCAGTATTTT
TRBV28,few,TRBJ1-1,-,CASRWNGARTEAFF,TGTGCCAGCAGGTGGAACGGAGCTAGAACTGAAGCTTTCTTT
TRBV7-6,few,TRBJ2-7,-,CASSLGPSSYEQYF,TGTGCCAGCAGCTTAGGACCGAGCTCCTACGAGCAGTACTTC
TRBV25-1,-,TRBJ1-3,-,CASSGTLMGNTIYF,TGTGCCAGCAGTGGGACCTTAATGGGAAACACCATATATTTT
TRBV4-3,-,TRBJ2-1,-,CASSQGSGAYNEQFF,TGCGCCAGCAGCCAAGGCAGCGGAGCCTACAATGAGCAGTTCTTC
TRBV10-3,few,TRBJ2-1,-,CAISPGQFSYNEQFF,TGTGCCATCAGCCCCGGACAGTTCTCCTACAATGAGCAGTTCTTC
TRBV7-2,few,TRBJ2-5,TRBD2,CASSSTSGYQETQYF,TGTGCCAGCAGCTCGACTAGCGGCTATCAAGAGACCCAGTACTTC
TRBV29-1,-,TRBJ2-1,TRBD2,CSVRAGAGNEQFF,TGCAGCGTTAGGGCGGGAGCCGGCAATGAGCAGTTCTTC
TRBV11-2,-,TRBJ2-3,-,CASSRTVKDTQYF,TGTGCCAGCAGCCGGACGGTAAAAGATACGCAGTATTTT
TRBV7-9,-,TRBJ1-6,-,CASSPDSGNNSPLHF,TGTGCCAGCAGCCCAGACAGTGGGAATAATTCACCCCTCCACTTT
TRBV7-2,-,TRBJ2-3,-,CASSRGADTQYF,TGTGCCAGCAGCCGGGGGGCGGATACGCAGTATTTT
TRBV30,-,TRBJ1-5,-,CAWSVNSNQPQHF,TGTGCCTGGAGTGTAAATAGCAATCAGCCCCAGCATTTT
TRBV9,-,TRBJ1-2,-,CASSVAGTTNYGYTF,TGTGCCAGCAGCGTAGCTGGCACCACTAACTATGGCTACACCTTC
TRBV28,-,TRBJ1-5,-,CASSATKNQPQHF,TGTGCCAGCAGTGCCACGAAAAATCAGCCCCAGCATTTT
TRBV5-1,-,TRBJ2-6,-,CASSPGSGAPGANVLTF,TGCGCCAGCAGCCCCGGCTCGGGGGCGCCTGGGGCCAACGTCCTGACTTTC
TRBV28,few,TRBJ2-6,-,CASRPSSGANVLTF,TGTGCCAGCAGACCTTCATCGGGGGCCAACGTCCTGACTTTC
TRBV7-9,-,TRBJ2-3,TRBD1,CASSSRVGTGDTDTQYF,TGTGCCAGCAGCTCCCGGGTCGGGACAGGGGACACAGATACGCAGTATTTT
TRBV4-3,-,TRBJ1-6,-,CASSRGGTNYNSPLHF,TGCGCCAGCAGCCGAGGCGGGACAAACTATAATTCACCCCTCCACTTT
TRBV20-1,few,TRBJ2-5,-,CSASAQETQYF,TGCAGTGCTAGCGCCCAAGAGACCCAGTACTTC
TRBV18,-,TRBJ2-4,-,CASSELPGEGLKYF,TGTGCCAGCTCAGAGCTACCAGGGGAGGGACTGAAGTACTTC
TRBV5-5,-,TRBJ2-7,-,CASKTQAGNYEQYF,TGTGCCAGCAAAACGCAGGCAGGGAACTACGAGCAGTACTTC